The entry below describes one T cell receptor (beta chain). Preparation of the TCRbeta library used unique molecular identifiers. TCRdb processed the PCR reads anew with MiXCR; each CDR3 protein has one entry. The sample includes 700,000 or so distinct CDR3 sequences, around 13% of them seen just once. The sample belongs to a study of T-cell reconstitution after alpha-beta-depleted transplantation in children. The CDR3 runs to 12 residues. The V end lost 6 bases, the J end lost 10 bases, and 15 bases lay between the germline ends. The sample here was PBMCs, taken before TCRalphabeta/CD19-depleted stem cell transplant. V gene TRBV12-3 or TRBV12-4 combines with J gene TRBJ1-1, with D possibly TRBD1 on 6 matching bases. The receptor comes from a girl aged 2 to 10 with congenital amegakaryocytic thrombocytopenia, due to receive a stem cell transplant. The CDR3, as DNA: TGTGCCAGCAGCCCGGATGTGGGGGCAGCTTTCTTT. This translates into CASSPDVGAAFF.